A selection of T cell receptor beta chains follows, all from one sample in a study of blood T cell repertoires in COVID-19. Only in-frame clones appear in the TCRdb table, and some are missing; sequencing was by immunoSEQ multiplex PCR. Here the sample spans about 110,000 clones, about 93% being singletons. The sequenced sample consisted of peripheral blood. The receptors shown here come from a woman aged 25 to 45 with acute or convalescent COVID-19. Each CDR3 is given with its conserved first and last residue. Each record gives: V gene, J gene, clone size, D gene, CDR3 DNA, CDR3 protein. A D gene is named only where the DNA matches it firmly. The size field is filled for only some rows; it gives once, few, many or a size class.

v_gene: TRBV27
j_gene: TRBJ1-6
abundance: NA
d_gene: TRBD1
CDR3nt: TGTGCCAGCAAATGGACAGGGGGAGTTTCACCCCTCCACTTT
CDR3aa: CASKWTGGVSPLHF

v_gene: TRBV11-3
j_gene: TRBJ2-7
abundance: NA
d_gene: NA
CDR3nt: TGTGCCAGCAGCTTTGAGCAGGGGAGAGAGCAGTACTTC
CDR3aa: CASSFEQGREQYF

v_gene: TRBV9
j_gene: TRBJ2-3
abundance: NA
d_gene: TRBD2
CDR3nt: TGTGCCAGCAGCCCCCGGACTAGCGGGGGCGCAGATACGCAGTATTTT
CDR3aa: CASSPRTSGGADTQYF

v_gene: TRBV29-1
j_gene: TRBJ1-1
abundance: NA
d_gene: NA
CDR3nt: TGCAGCGTTGAGGCGGACAGTAACACTGAAGCTTTCTTT
CDR3aa: CSVEADSNTEAFF

v_gene: TRBV19
j_gene: TRBJ1-6
abundance: few
d_gene: NA
CDR3nt: TGTGCCAGTAGTATAGCCGGAGGCCATGCCTCGTTT
CDR3aa: CASSIAGGHASF

v_gene: TRBV24-1
j_gene: TRBJ2-1
abundance: few
d_gene: NA
CDR3nt: TGTGCCACCAGTGGAGGGTTTAATGAGCAGTTCTTC
CDR3aa: CATSGGFNEQFF

v_gene: TRBV4-1
j_gene: TRBJ2-7
abundance: NA
d_gene: NA
CDR3nt: TGCGCCAGCAGCCCCTTCCGGGGACAGAAGGGAGGCTACGAGCAGTACTTC
CDR3aa: CASSPFRGQKGGYEQYF

v_gene: TRBV11-2
j_gene: TRBJ1-1
abundance: NA
d_gene: NA
CDR3nt: TGTGCCAGCAGCTTAGAGGCGTACAGCACCTACACTGAAGCTTTCTTT
CDR3aa: CASSLEAYSTYTEAFF

v_gene: TRBV7-8
j_gene: TRBJ2-2
abundance: NA
d_gene: TRBD1
CDR3nt: TGTGCCAGCAGCTATTTGAAGACAGGGGGCAAATCCGGGGAGCTGTTTTTT
CDR3aa: CASSYLKTGGKSGELFF

v_gene: TRBV4-2
j_gene: TRBJ2-1
abundance: NA
d_gene: NA
CDR3nt: TGTGCCAGCAGCCAAGCACAGGGCTCCTACAATGAGCAGTTCTTC
CDR3aa: CASSQAQGSYNEQFF

v_gene: TRBV6-1
j_gene: TRBJ1-6
abundance: NA
d_gene: NA
CDR3nt: TGTGCCAGCAGTGAAGCGCGCCAGACGGGGCCCCTCCACTTT
CDR3aa: CASSEARQTGPLHF

v_gene: TRBV19
j_gene: TRBJ1-1
abundance: NA
d_gene: NA
CDR3nt: TGTGCCAGTAGTATCTTTCAGGGAAGGAACACTGAAGCTTTCTTT
CDR3aa: CASSIFQGRNTEAFF

v_gene: TRBV14
j_gene: TRBJ2-5
abundance: NA
d_gene: NA
CDR3nt: TGTGCCAGCAGCCCACTTGGACAGCTGGGGGAGACCCAGTACTTC
CDR3aa: CASSPLGQLGETQYF

v_gene: TRBV6-1
j_gene: TRBJ2-7
abundance: NA
d_gene: TRBD1
CDR3nt: TGTGCCAGCAGTGAACCGGGACAGGGGATTGACGAGCAGTACTTC
CDR3aa: CASSEPGQGIDEQYF

v_gene: TRBV6-2/TRBV6-3
j_gene: TRBJ1-2
abundance: NA
d_gene: NA
CDR3nt: TGTGCCAGCAGTTACAGTCGTAGGGGTGACTATGGCTACACCTTC
CDR3aa: CASSYSRRGDYGYTF

v_gene: TRBV12-5
j_gene: TRBJ2-5
abundance: NA
d_gene: TRBD2
CDR3nt: TGTGCTAGTGGTTCACAGCGGGATGGGGAGACCCAGTACTTC
CDR3aa: CASGSQRDGETQYF

v_gene: TRBV28
j_gene: TRBJ1-4
abundance: NA
d_gene: NA
CDR3nt: TGTGCCAGCAGTTACAACGATCTTTTGGCTAATGAAAAACTGTTTTTT
CDR3aa: CASSYNDLLANEKLFF

v_gene: TRBV6-1
j_gene: TRBJ2-7
abundance: NA
d_gene: TRBD1
CDR3nt: TGTGCCAGCAGTGAATATTGGGGACAGGGCTACGAGCAGTACTTC
CDR3aa: CASSEYWGQGYEQYF

v_gene: TRBV4-3
j_gene: TRBJ2-6
abundance: NA
d_gene: TRBD1
CDR3nt: TGCGCCAGCAGCCGTGGGACAGGGTATGGGGCCAACGTCCTGACTTTC
CDR3aa: CASSRGTGYGANVLTF

v_gene: TRBV12-3/TRBV12-4
j_gene: TRBJ2-2
abundance: NA
d_gene: NA
CDR3nt: TGTGCCAGCATCATCGGGGGCACCGGGGAGCTGTTTTTT
CDR3aa: CASIIGGTGELFF

v_gene: TRBV11-3
j_gene: TRBJ2-7
abundance: NA
d_gene: NA
CDR3nt: TGTGCCAGCAGCGTTACAGGGTACGAGCAGTACTTC
CDR3aa: CASSVTGYEQYF

v_gene: TRBV5-1
j_gene: TRBJ2-1
abundance: NA
d_gene: NA
CDR3nt: TGCGCCAGCAGCTTGGGGCCCACCAATGAGCAGTTCTTC
CDR3aa: CASSLGPTNEQFF

v_gene: TRBV13
j_gene: TRBJ1-4
abundance: NA
d_gene: TRBD1
CDR3nt: TGTGCCAGCAGCTTCCCGGGACAGGGGGAAAAACTGTTTTTT
CDR3aa: CASSFPGQGEKLFF

v_gene: TRBV5-1
j_gene: TRBJ1-3
abundance: NA
d_gene: TRBD1
CDR3nt: TGCGCCAGCAGCTTGTATGGACAGGTCGGGAGCTCTGGAAACACCATATATTTT
CDR3aa: CASSLYGQVGSSGNTIYF

v_gene: TRBV12-3/TRBV12-4
j_gene: TRBJ1-1
abundance: NA
d_gene: NA
CDR3nt: TGTGCCAGCAGTTTAGGCAGGGCCACTGAAGCTTTCTTT
CDR3aa: CASSLGRATEAFF

v_gene: TRBV5-4
j_gene: TRBJ2-2
abundance: NA
d_gene: NA
CDR3nt: TGTGCCAGCAGCCCGGGACAACTGAACACCGGGGAGCTGTTTTTT
CDR3aa: CASSPGQLNTGELFF

v_gene: TRBV5-1
j_gene: TRBJ1-1
abundance: once
d_gene: NA
CDR3nt: TGCGCCAGCAGCAGGACAGTAGTGAACACTGAAGCTTTCTTT
CDR3aa: CASSRTVVNTEAFF

v_gene: TRBV14
j_gene: TRBJ1-3
abundance: NA
d_gene: TRBD1
CDR3nt: TGTGCCAGCAGCCCGGGACAGGGCCATTACTCTGGAAACACCATATATTTT
CDR3aa: CASSPGQGHYSGNTIYF

v_gene: TRBV24-1
j_gene: TRBJ1-1
abundance: NA
d_gene: NA
CDR3nt: TGTGCCACCAGGAAGGGGGGGGGCGCGGTGGCCACTGAAGCTTTCTTT
CDR3aa: CATRKGGGAVATEAFF

v_gene: TRBV6-2/TRBV6-3
j_gene: TRBJ2-1
abundance: NA
d_gene: TRBD2
CDR3nt: TGTGCCAGCAGTTACCCGCCGCTAGCGGGATTCTACAATGAGCAGTTCTTC
CDR3aa: CASSYPPLAGFYNEQFF

v_gene: TRBV30
j_gene: TRBJ2-3
abundance: once
d_gene: NA
CDR3nt: TGTGCCTGGTCCCAGCGGGCGACTGGATCGGGTACGCAGTATTTT
CDR3aa: CAWSQRATGSGTQYF

v_gene: TRBV9
j_gene: TRBJ2-3
abundance: NA
d_gene: TRBD2
CDR3nt: TGTGCCAGCAGCGTAGGAGGGACTAGCGGGATTGGACCCACAGATACGCAGTATTTT
CDR3aa: CASSVGGTSGIGPTDTQYF

v_gene: TRBV6-2/TRBV6-3
j_gene: TRBJ1-2
abundance: NA
d_gene: NA
CDR3nt: TGTGCCAGCAGTTACTCGACTTCCCTCTACACCTTC
CDR3aa: CASSYSTSLYTF

v_gene: TRBV7-9
j_gene: TRBJ1-2
abundance: NA
d_gene: NA
CDR3nt: TGTGCCAGCAGCTTAGCCGGGAGATCTAACTATGGCTACACCTTC
CDR3aa: CASSLAGRSNYGYTF

v_gene: TRBV18
j_gene: TRBJ2-1
abundance: NA
d_gene: NA
CDR3nt: TGTGCCAGCTCACCACTTTCCGGGACTGGGTACAATGAGCAGTTCTTC
CDR3aa: CASSPLSGTGYNEQFF

v_gene: TRBV20-1
j_gene: TRBJ1-5
abundance: once
d_gene: TRBD1
CDR3nt: TGCAGTGCTAGTTCGTCAGGGGGCCCAAATCAGCCCCAGCATTTT
CDR3aa: CSASSSGGPNQPQHF

v_gene: TRBV6-4
j_gene: TRBJ1-2
abundance: once
d_gene: NA
CDR3nt: TGTGCCAGCAGTCTACGACACGAGAGCTCTGGCTACACCTTC
CDR3aa: CASSLRHESSGYTF

v_gene: TRBV9
j_gene: TRBJ2-1
abundance: NA
d_gene: TRBD2
CDR3nt: TGTGCCAGCAGCGTTGTACGGGGGGGAGTCGATGAGCAGTTCTTC
CDR3aa: CASSVVRGGVDEQFF

v_gene: TRBV3-1/TRBV3-2
j_gene: TRBJ2-2
abundance: NA
d_gene: NA
CDR3nt: TGTGCCAGCAGCCAAGGAGGGTCCACCGGGGAGCTGTTTTTT
CDR3aa: CASSQGGSTGELFF

v_gene: TRBV28
j_gene: TRBJ1-3
abundance: NA
d_gene: NA
CDR3nt: TGTGCCAGCAGTTTTTCGGCGGGGGGTATCGGAAACACCATATATTTT
CDR3aa: CASSFSAGGIGNTIYF

v_gene: TRBV7-9
j_gene: TRBJ2-2
abundance: NA
d_gene: TRBD2
CDR3nt: TGTGCCAGCAGTTCCCGGAGCGCGGGAGGGACCGGGGAGCTGTTTTTT
CDR3aa: CASSSRSAGGTGELFF

v_gene: TRBV4-1
j_gene: TRBJ2-2
abundance: NA
d_gene: NA
CDR3nt: TGCGCCAGCAGCCAAGATTTCGGCGGGGTGGGGGAGCTGTTTTTT
CDR3aa: CASSQDFGGVGELFF